This TCR beta chain was captured in a study of blood T cell repertoires in COVID-19. Germline-derived CDR1 and CDR2 are SGHRS and YFSETQ. The CDR3 sequence is 15 residues long. The V end lost 4 bases, the J end lost 2 bases, and 13 bases lay between the germline ends. The protocol was immunoSEQ multiplex PCR, while the TCRdb copy is restricted to in-frame clones and leaves out a portion. The data hold 95,000 to 100,000 clones, with 81% observed a single time. This rearrangement joins TRBV5-1 to TRBJ1-5, with D perhaps matching TRBD1 (6 bases). This TCR came from an elderly woman with acute or convalescent COVID-19. The sample comprised peripheral blood. This CDR3 is CASSPTGFGNQPQHF. CDR3 DNA sequence: TGCGCCAGCAGCCCAACAGGGTTTGGCAATCAGCCCCAGCATTTT.